Below, one TCR beta chain is given with its context. These data originate in a study of cytomegalovirus exposure and HLA in healthy donors. Primers: 60 Vbeta forward and 13 Jbeta reverse. Generated by immunoSEQ multiplex PCR, the TCRdb table keeps only in-frame clones and is missing some. The table has about 170,000 clones, around 82% seen once. Germline values: CDR1 LGHNA, CDR2 YNFKEQ. CDR3 length: 17 amino acids. The trim removed 0 bases at V and 2 bases at J, leaving 6 bases unmatched. The sequencing sample was made of PBMCs. The clonotype originates from a boy aged 2 to 10 in good health and CMV-seronegative. This chain links TRBV4-2 with TRBJ2-7; 11 bases fit TRBD2. CDR3 sequence reads: CASSQEGTTSGAYEQYF. Written as DNA, the CDR3 is TGTGCCAGCAGCCAAGAGGGGACGACTAGCGGGGCCTACGAGCAGTACTTC.